The text below deals with one T cell receptor (beta chain). The antigen is unknown. The CDR3 is made up of 14 amino acids. The germline V gene encodes CDR1 SGHNT and CDR2 YYREEE (reference sequence). Between the trimmed V and J ends, which lost 9 bases and 2 bases, there was a span of 16 bases. The entry originates in a study of cytomegalovirus exposure and HLA in healthy donors. The assay was immunoSEQ multiplex PCR, and TCRdb's table has in-frame clones only and misses some. The table shows about 260,000 clones, with 90% occurring only once. Study-level results: Three of the chains that were CMV-associated were confirmed in vitro to be specific for CMV antigens.

The chain combines TRBV5-4 with TRBJ2-3; possible D gene TRBD1, 6 bases. The specimen was PBMCs. This receptor was obtained from a woman in her 30s in good health and CMV-seronegative. CDR3 sequence (DNA): TGTGCCACTTCCCACAGGGACAACACAGATACGCAGTATTTT. This gives the protein CATSHRDNTDTQYF.